A single sample is the source of the 5 T cell receptor beta chains below, sequenced in a study of cytomegalovirus exposure and HLA in healthy donors. Vbeta (60) and Jbeta (13) primers were used in the PCR. Method: immunoSEQ multiplex PCR; TCRdb's copy keeps in-frame clones and lacks some. The table lists over 150,000 clones, roughly 80% of them singletons. Sequencing was performed on PBMCs. The receptors originated from a male donor in good health and CMV-seronegative.

J is TRBJ2-1 and V is TRBV6-6; a possible D gene is TRBD1 (5 bases). CDR1 and CDR2 (germline): MNHNY, SVGAGI (reference sequence). The CDR3 has 15 residues. The germline V and J ends were trimmed by 4 bases and 2 bases, with 12 bases remaining between them. CDR3 in DNA: TGTGCCAGCAGTTCACAGGTACCCACCTACAATGAGCAGTTCTTC. Residues: CASSSQVPTYNEQFF.

The chain joins TRBV6-6 to TRBJ2-7; 7 bases line up with TRBD2. V trimming: 0 bases; J trimming: 5 bases; junction bases outside the gene matches: 10. Germline V lookup: CDR1 MNHNY, CDR2 SVGAGI (reference sequence). The CDR3 extends over 16 amino acids. The CDR3 bases are TGTGCCAGCAGTTACTCCACGGGGGTTCGGGGGGACGAGCAGTACTTC. Translation gives CASSYSTGVRGDEQYF.

Written as DNA, the CDR3 is TGTGCCAGCAGTCCCAGGCGGGGATTTAACTATGGCTACACCTTC. Its protein product is CASSPRRGFNYGYTF. The chain uses TRBV6-1 and TRBJ1-2; D call uncertain. Trimming cost V 5 bases and J 1 base, with 14 bases left between them. This CDR3 region has 15 residues. In germline, CDR1 is MNHNS, CDR2 SASEGT.

The gene calls are TRBV5-1 and TRBJ2-1, with D maybe TRBD1 (6 bases). This CDR3 is 15 amino acids long. Per the germline V gene, CDR1 is SGHRS and CDR2 is YFSETQ. With 4 bases removed from V and 5 bases from J, the gap between germline ends came to 16 bases. Here the CDR3 reads CASSLQGHVDNEQFF. The CDR3 DNA reads TGCGCCAGCAGCCTCCAGGGGCATGTCGACAATGAGCAGTTCTTC.

This clone was observed a single time. The chain is built from TRBV5-5 and TRBJ1-2; 8 bases are shared with TRBD1. Germline V lookup: CDR1 SGHKS, CDR2 YYEKEE (reference sequence). The CDR3 is 13 residues long. V lost 5 bases, J lost 6 bases, and 6 bases stayed unmatched. CDR3 nucleotide sequence: TGTGCCAGCAGTTTTGGACAGGGCAATGGCTACACCTTC. Protein product: CASSFGQGNGYTF.